Listed below are T cell receptor beta chains from one sample, sequenced in a study of CD8+ T cells in alopecia areata. Clones were read by immunoSEQ multiplex PCR, and TCRdb kept only the in-frame ones, dropping some. The sample lists about 64,000 clones; roughly 45% were seen once. Sequencing was done on a sample of NKG2D-low CD8+ T cells sorted from blood. Receptors were obtained from a human donor with alopecia areata. Each CDR3 is given with its conserved first and last residue.

CDR3 length	J gene	V gene	CDR3 protein
16	TRBJ2-7	TRBV4-3	CASSQDEGRPSYEQYF
13	TRBJ1-2	TRBV5-6	CASSLANSYGYTF
16	TRBJ2-2	TRBV9	CASSPEGAANTGELFF
17	TRBJ2-5	TRBV7-9	CASSLQTSGGIQETQYF
11	TRBJ1-1	TRBV20-1	CGAQMSRGAFF
15	TRBJ2-1	TRBV14	CASSQRVLLWNEQFF
14	TRBJ2-5	TRBV2	CASRPGHWEETQYF
13	TRBJ2-7	TRBV2	CASSVDRGDEQYF
16	TRBJ2-1	TRBV7-9	CASSSKKESSYNEQFF
13	TRBJ2-1	TRBV2	CASSIGRNNEQFF
14	TRBJ2-3	TRBV7-3	CASSPGLAGDTQYF
14	.	TRBV2	CASSESSGSNEQYF
13	TRBJ2-7	TRBV7-9	CASSSPTGYEQYF
13	TRBJ1-2	TRBV12-5	CASGPTANYGYTF
13	TRBJ2-1	TRBV5-6	CASSLRRELEQFF
14	TRBJ2-7	TRBV27	CASSLIGNHYEQYF
14	TRBJ2-1	TRBV5-1	CASSLGIGYNEQFF
15	TRBJ1-2	TRBV19	CASSVGRQAGPGYTF
14	TRBJ2-7	TRBV14	CASSQRQGGYEQYF
14	TRBJ2-6	TRBV29-1	CSVRLGSGANVLTF
12	TRBJ2-7	TRBV29-1	CSVIDRSYEQYF
14	TRBJ2-1	TRBV11-2	CACAGQGPYNEQFF
15	TRBJ2-7	TRBV5-1	CASSLKDGSTYEQYF
14	TRBJ1-5	TRBV6-6	CASSYVGGNQPQHF